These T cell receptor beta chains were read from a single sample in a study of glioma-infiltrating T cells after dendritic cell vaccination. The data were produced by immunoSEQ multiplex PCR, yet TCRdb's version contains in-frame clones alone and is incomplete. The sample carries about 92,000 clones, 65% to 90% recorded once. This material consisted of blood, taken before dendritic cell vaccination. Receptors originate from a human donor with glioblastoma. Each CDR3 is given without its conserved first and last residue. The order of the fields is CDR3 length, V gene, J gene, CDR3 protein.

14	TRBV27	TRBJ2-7	ASSLSGPAGGWEQY
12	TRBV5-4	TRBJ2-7	ASSGEAREREQY
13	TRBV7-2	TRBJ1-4	ASSSPGQGIEKLF
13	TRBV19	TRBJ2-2	ASSPGESPTGELF
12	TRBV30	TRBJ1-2	AWSALQVNYGYT
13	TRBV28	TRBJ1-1	ASSPSKDSSPEAF
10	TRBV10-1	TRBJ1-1	ASSLKNTEAF
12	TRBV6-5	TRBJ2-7	ASSPFAVNYEQY
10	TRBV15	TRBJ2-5	ATSRDRQTQY
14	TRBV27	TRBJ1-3	ASSQKAGHSGNTIY
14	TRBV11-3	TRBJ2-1	ASSLEWAGGLDEQF
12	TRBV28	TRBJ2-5	ASSAGTAQETQY
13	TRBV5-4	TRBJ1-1	ASSLADRGVTEAF
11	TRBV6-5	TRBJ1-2	ASSDWGGYGYT
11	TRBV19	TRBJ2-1	ASSIALLDEQF
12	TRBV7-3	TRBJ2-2	ASSRDRGTGELF
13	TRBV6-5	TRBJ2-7	ASSYSGQGSYEQY
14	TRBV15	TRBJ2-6	ATSRLQGPGANVLT
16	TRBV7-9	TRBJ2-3	ASSPVGLAGGPSDTQY
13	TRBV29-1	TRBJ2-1	SVDGGDRVNNEQF
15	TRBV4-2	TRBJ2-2	ASSLFTGTDNTGELF
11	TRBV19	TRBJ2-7	ASMRAGDYEQY
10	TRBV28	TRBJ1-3	ASSESRNTIY
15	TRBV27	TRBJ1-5	ASSPGTGGYRNQPQH
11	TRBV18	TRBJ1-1	ASSRTTNTEAF
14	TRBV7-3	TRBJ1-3	ASSPSGGSSGNTIY
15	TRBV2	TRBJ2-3	ASKYSGTGEYADTQY
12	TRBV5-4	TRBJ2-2	ASRRGTTTGELF
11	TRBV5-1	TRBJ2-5	ASKAGNQETQY
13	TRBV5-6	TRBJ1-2	ASRPRGVSNYGYT
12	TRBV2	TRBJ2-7	ASRGRGFVYEQY
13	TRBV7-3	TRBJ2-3	ASSLDGLQTDTQY
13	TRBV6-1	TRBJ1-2	ASSDSEELIYGYT
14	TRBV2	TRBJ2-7	ASSIEGLPGGPEQY
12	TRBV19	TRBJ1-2	ASRWDRANYGYT
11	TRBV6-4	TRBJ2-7	ASSDTDNSVQY
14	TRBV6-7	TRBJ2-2	ASSYSGTSVSGELF
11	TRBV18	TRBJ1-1	ASSRQGAEGAF
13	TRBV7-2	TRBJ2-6	ASSSDSGGANVLT
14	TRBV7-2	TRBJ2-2	ASRDPGLGLSGELF
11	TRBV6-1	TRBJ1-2	ASSAKRNYGYT
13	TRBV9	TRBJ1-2	ASSPRQGGDYGYT
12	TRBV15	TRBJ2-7	ATSREGGIYVQY
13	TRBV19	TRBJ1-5	ASRTTGAGNQPQH
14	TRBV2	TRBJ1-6	ASRETGGSYNSPLH
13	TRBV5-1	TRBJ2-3	ASSAASGSTDTQY
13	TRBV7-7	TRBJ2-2	ASSLAGVDTGELF
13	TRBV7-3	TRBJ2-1	ASSSIAGGIQGQF
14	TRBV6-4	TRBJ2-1	ASSDLRAGSYNEQF
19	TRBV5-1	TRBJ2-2	ASSSQTKITGTGQNTGELF
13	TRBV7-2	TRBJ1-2	ASSLLTGTGYGYT
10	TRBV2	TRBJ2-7	ASHGEIYEQY
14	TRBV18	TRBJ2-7	ASSPRGLAGGYEQY
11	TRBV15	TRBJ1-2	ATSARTGRGYT
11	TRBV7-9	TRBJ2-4	ASSPSILDIQY
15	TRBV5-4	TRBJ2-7	ASSFGRDRGRGYEQY
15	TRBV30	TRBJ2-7	AWSTALAEEGLAEQY